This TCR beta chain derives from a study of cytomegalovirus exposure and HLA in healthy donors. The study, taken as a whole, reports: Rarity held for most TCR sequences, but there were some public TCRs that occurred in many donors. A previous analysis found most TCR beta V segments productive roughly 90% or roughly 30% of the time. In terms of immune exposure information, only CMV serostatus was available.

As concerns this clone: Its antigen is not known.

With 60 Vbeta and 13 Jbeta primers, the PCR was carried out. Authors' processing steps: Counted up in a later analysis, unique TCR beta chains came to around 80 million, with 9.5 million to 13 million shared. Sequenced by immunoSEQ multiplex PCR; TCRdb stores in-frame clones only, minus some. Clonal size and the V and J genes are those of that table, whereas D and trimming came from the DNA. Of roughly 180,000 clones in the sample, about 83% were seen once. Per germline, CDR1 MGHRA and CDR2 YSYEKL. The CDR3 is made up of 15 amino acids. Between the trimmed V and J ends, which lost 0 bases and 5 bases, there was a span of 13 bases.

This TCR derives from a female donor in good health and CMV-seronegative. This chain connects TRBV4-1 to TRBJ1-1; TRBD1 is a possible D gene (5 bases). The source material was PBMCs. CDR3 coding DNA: TGCGCCAGCAGCCAAGAAGGTGGGGGGACGACTGAAGCTTTCTTT. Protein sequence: CASSQEGGGTTEAFF.